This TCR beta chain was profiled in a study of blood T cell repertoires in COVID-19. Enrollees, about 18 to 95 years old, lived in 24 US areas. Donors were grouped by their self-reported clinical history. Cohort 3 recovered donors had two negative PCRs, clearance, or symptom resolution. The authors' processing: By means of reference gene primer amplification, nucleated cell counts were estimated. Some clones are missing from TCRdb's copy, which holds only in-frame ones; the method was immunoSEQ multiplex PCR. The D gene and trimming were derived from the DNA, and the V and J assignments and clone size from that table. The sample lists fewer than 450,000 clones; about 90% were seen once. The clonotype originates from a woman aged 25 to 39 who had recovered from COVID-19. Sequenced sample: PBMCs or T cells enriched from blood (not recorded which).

CDR3 nucleotide sequence: TGTGCCAGCAGCTTAGGGAGGGCCCCCTACGAGCAGTACTTC. The encoded protein is CASSLGRAPYEQYF. This chain links TRBV7-6 with TRBJ2-7, with D possibly matching TRBD2 (6 bases). The CDR3 is 14 residues long. The V gene's germline CDR1 is SGHVS and CDR2 FNYEAQ. The germline V and J ends were trimmed by 1 base and 2 bases, with 9 bases remaining between them.